This is a list of T cell receptor beta chains from one sample in a study of cytomegalovirus exposure and HLA in healthy donors. Data came from immunoSEQ multiplex PCR; TCRdb stores just in-frame clones and leaves some out. The sample lists roughly 180,000 clones; approximately 80% were seen once. The sample consisted of PBMCs. The receptors were gathered from a man aged 30 to 39 in good health and CMV-seronegative. Each CDR3 is given with its conserved first and last residue. Fields, in order: D gene, clone size, V gene, J gene, CDR3 length, CDR3 DNA, CDR3 protein. D genes are given only for firm matches. Clone size, where shown, is once, few, many, or a class for clones that have expanded.

NA	NA	TRBV28	TRBJ1-1	14	TGTGCCAGCAGCCCCCCCGTGAGGAACACTGAAGCTTTCTTT	CASSPPVRNTEAFF
NA	NA	TRBV19	TRBJ1-1	15	TGTGCCAGTAGTACCTCAGGGAACACGAACACTGAAGCTTTCTTT	CASSTSGNTNTEAFF
TRBD2	NA	TRBV4-1	TRBJ2-1	19	TGCGCCAGCAGCCAAGTTGGAGGACCCGGGACTAGCGGGACCAATGAGCAGTTCTTC	CASSQVGGPGTSGTNEQFF
NA	NA	TRBV7-9	TRBJ2-3	16	TGTGCCAGCCCCCGGGGAGGCGGAGCGGGCACAGATACGCAGTATTTT	CASPRGGGAGTDTQYF
TRBD1	NA	TRBV19	TRBJ2-7	14	TGTGCCAGTAGTAACTCGGGACAGGGCTACGAGCAGTACTTC	CASSNSGQGYEQYF
NA	NA	TRBV6-5	TRBJ1-6	15	TGTGCCAGCAGCGAGGACATCTTAGGGTATTCACCCCTCCACTTT	CASSEDILGYSPLHF
NA	NA	TRBV4-2	TRBJ2-5	11	TGTGCCAGCAGCCGGCAGGGGACCCAGTACTTC	CASSRQGTQYF
TRBD1	NA	TRBV28	TRBJ1-5	20	TGTGCCAGCAGTTTAAGCGCTACCTCCGGGACAGTCATTAGCAATCAGCCCCAGCATTTT	CASSLSATSGTVISNQPQHF
NA	NA	TRBV28	TRBJ1-6	16	TGTGCCAGCAGTTTATTTTCGGCAGGCTTCAATTCACCCCTCCACTTT	CASSLFSAGFNSPLHF
NA	NA	TRBV21-1	TRBJ2-7	14	TGTGCCAGCAGCAACCGGGACAGCTTCTACGAGCAGTACTTC	CASSNRDSFYEQYF
TRBD1	NA	TRBV7-9	TRBJ1-2	12	TGTGCCAGCAGCTTGACAGGGCTTGGCTACACCTTC	CASSLTGLGYTF
TRBD1	NA	TRBV6-1	TRBJ2-2	14	TGTGCCAGTTCGACAGGGTCAAACACCGGGGAGCTGTTTTTT	CASSTGSNTGELFF
TRBD1	NA	TRBV9	TRBJ2-7	14	TGTGCCAGCAGCGTAGCGGGACAGGGCTACGAGCAGTACTTC	CASSVAGQGYEQYF
TRBD1	NA	TRBV19	TRBJ2-4	17	TGTGCCAGTAGTATAGGCGGACAGGGGGCTCCCAAAAACATTCAGTACTTC	CASSIGGQGAPKNIQYF
NA	NA	TRBV4-2	TRBJ2-5	15	TGTGCCAGCAGCCAAGGGACAGAAATGGGTGGGACCCAGTACTTC	CASSQGTEMGGTQYF
NA	NA	TRBV4-3	TRBJ1-1	16	TGCGCCAGCAGCCAAGATATCCGGGGTGGCCGTGCTGAAGCTTTCTTT	CASSQDIRGGRAEAFF
NA	once	TRBV7-2	TRBJ2-5	15	TGTGCCAGCAGCTTAGTCTCAGGAGCGGGAGAGACCCAGTACTTC	CASSLVSGAGETQYF
TRBD1	NA	TRBV13	TRBJ1-2	13	TGTGCCAGCAGCACTGGGACAGGGGACGGCTACACCTTC	CASSTGTGDGYTF
NA	NA	TRBV6-5	TRBJ2-3	13	TGTGCCAGCAGACGAGATATCACAGATACGCAGTATTTT	CASRRDITDTQYF
TRBD1	NA	TRBV7-9	TRBJ1-1	16	TGTGCCAGCAGCTCCCGGGACAGGAGTATGAACACTGAAGCTTTCTTT	CASSSRDRSMNTEAFF
TRBD2	NA	TRBV5-1	TRBJ2-7	15	TGCGCCAGCAGCTCGGTAGCGGGAGGGCCGCTCGAGCAGTACTTC	CASSSVAGGPLEQYF
TRBD1	few	TRBV15	TRBJ2-6	17	TGTGCCACCAGCAGTGAGCAGGGGGCTGCTGGGGCCAACGTCCTGACTTTC	CATSSEQGAAGANVLTF
TRBD2	NA	TRBV18	TRBJ2-1	15	TGTGCCAGCTCACCACCGGGGGGGGCCTACAATGAGCAGTTCTTC	CASSPPGGAYNEQFF
NA	NA	TRBV14	TRBJ2-1	11	TGTGCCAGCAAGGAGGGGCTTGAGCAGTTCTTC	CASKEGLEQFF
NA	NA	TRBV30	TRBJ1-3	13	TGTGCCTGGAGTAAGGGAGGCCGAAACACCATATATTTT	CAWSKGGRNTIYF
NA	NA	TRBV18	TRBJ2-1	15	TGTGCCAGCTCACCAGTCGAGGGGGGGAAAAATGAGCAGTTCTTC	CASSPVEGGKNEQFF
NA	NA	TRBV6-6	TRBJ2-1	12	TGTGCCAGCAGAAACACAGTGAATGAGCAGTTCTTC	CASRNTVNEQFF
NA	NA	TRBV4-3	TRBJ2-1	14	TGCGCCAGCAGCCAAAACGGGAGATCCGATGAGCAGTTCTTC	CASSQNGRSDEQFF
NA	NA	TRBV5-1	TRBJ2-5	16	TGCGCCAGCAGCCCCCAAGGGGCAGGTGTCGGGGAGACCCAGTACTTC	CASSPQGAGVGETQYF
NA	NA	TRBV5-6	TRBJ1-2	13	TGTGCCAGCAGTGTGGGCCGGGGTGATGGCTACACCTTC	CASSVGRGDGYTF
TRBD1	NA	TRBV13	TRBJ1-2	14	TGTGCCAGCAGCCACGGGGACAGCAACTATGGCTACACCTTC	CASSHGDSNYGYTF
TRBD1	NA	TRBV10-3	TRBJ1-5	15	TGTGCCATCAGTGAAGGGACAGGGGGCGATCAGCCCCAGCATTTT	CAISEGTGGDQPQHF
TRBD2	NA	TRBV11-2	TRBJ2-1	13	TGTGCCAGCAGCTTAGGCGGGGGGAATGAGCAGTTCTTC	CASSLGGGNEQFF
TRBD2	NA	TRBV7-9	TRBJ2-7	14	TGTGCCAGCAGCCCCGGACTAGCGGTCTACGAGCAGTACTTC	CASSPGLAVYEQYF
TRBD1	NA	TRBV7-2	TRBJ2-1	16	TGTGCCAGCAGCTCCGGTTGGGGACAGGGGAGTATTGAGCAGTTCTTC	CASSSGWGQGSIEQFF
NA	NA	TRBV6-5	TRBJ1-6	15	TGTGCCACCTGGGCGGGGGGCGCAGGTGATTCACCCCTCCACTTT	CATWAGGAGDSPLHF
NA	NA	TRBV4-2	TRBJ2-2	16	TGTGCCAGCAGCCCGACTGGGGACTCTAACACCGGGGAGCTGTTTTTT	CASSPTGDSNTGELFF
NA	NA	TRBV7-9	TRBJ2-5	14	TGTGCCAGCAGCTTTTCCCTTTCCGGGGAGACCCAGTACTTC	CASSFSLSGETQYF
NA	NA	TRBV18	TRBJ2-5	13	TGTGCCAGCTCACCACCTAGTGTGGAGACCCAGTACTTC	CASSPPSVETQYF
TRBD1	few	TRBV5-4	TRBJ2-4	15	TGTGCCAGCAGTCATGGACAGGGGGCGAAAAACATTCAGTACTTC	CASSHGQGAKNIQYF
NA	few	TRBV11-2	TRBJ2-5	12	TGTGCCAGCAGCTTCCTTCGAGAGACCCAGTACTTC	CASSFLRETQYF
TRBD2	NA	TRBV29-1	TRBJ2-1	13	TGCAGCGTCCGACTAGCCGGGACGAATGAGCAGTTCTTC	CSVRLAGTNEQFF
NA	NA	TRBV18	TRBJ2-7	17	TGTGCCAGCTCACCATCCGCTGGATGGACAGAGAATTACGAGCAGTACTTC	CASSPSAGWTENYEQYF
NA	NA	TRBV6-5	TRBJ2-1	15	TGTGCCAGCAGCCCCCGTAGTGCCTCCTACAATGAGCAGTTCTTC	CASSPRSASYNEQFF
NA	NA	TRBV30	TRBJ1-1	13	TGTGCCTGGACCGGGAGGGAGAACACTGAAGCTTTCTTT	CAWTGRENTEAFF
TRBD1	NA	TRBV5-1	TRBJ2-2	15	TGCGCCAGCAGCCCCGACAGGGGAAACACCGGGGAGCTGTTTTTT	CASSPDRGNTGELFF
TRBD1	NA	TRBV25-1	TRBJ1-3	18	TGTGCCAGCAGTGAAGTCCCCGGACAGGGGAATTCTGGAAACACCATATATTTT	CASSEVPGQGNSGNTIYF
NA	NA	TRBV11-1	TRBJ2-7	12	TGTGCCAGCAGCTGGGCCCTCTACGAGCAGTACTTC	CASSWALYEQYF
TRBD1	NA	TRBV4-3	TRBJ2-3	14	TGCGCCAGCAGCCGGCAGGGGGGCACAGATACGCAGTATTTT	CASSRQGGTDTQYF
TRBD1	NA	TRBV11-2	TRBJ1-5	15	TGTGCCAGCAGCCTAGAGACAGGGGGCAATCAGCCCCAGCATTTT	CASSLETGGNQPQHF
NA	NA	TRBV19	TRBJ1-2	13	TGTGCCAGTAGTAGAGGGCAGAGGACCGGCTACACCTTC	CASSRGQRTGYTF
NA	NA	TRBV4-2	TRBJ2-7	15	TGTGCCAGCAGCCCTTCTGTTTCCAGCTCCTACGAGCAGTACTTC	CASSPSVSSSYEQYF
TRBD1	few	TRBV28	TRBJ1-6	18	TGTGCCAGCAGTATCGACAGGGCAAGTCTATACTATAATTCACCCCTCCACTTT	CASSIDRASLYYNSPLHF
TRBD2	NA	TRBV19	TRBJ2-3	17	TGTGCCAGTAGCAGATCCCGAAGCGGGGGCGCGACAGATACGCAGTATTTT	CASSRSRSGGATDTQYF
TRBD1	NA	TRBV6-5	TRBJ2-3	13	TGTGCCAGCAAAAAACAGGGGGCCGATACGCAGTATTTT	CASKKQGADTQYF
NA	once	TRBV10-2	TRBJ1-1	13	TGCGCCAGCAGTGAGGGGGAGTGGGCTGAAGCTTTCTTT	CASSEGEWAEAFF
TRBD1	NA	TRBV5-4	TRBJ2-2	14	TGTGCCAGCAGCTTGGAGGGGGCCGACGGGGAGCTGTTTTTT	CASSLEGADGELFF